The clone carrying this TCR beta chain was observed a few times. What it recognizes is unknown. As part of library construction, unique molecular identifiers were attached to individual cDNA molecules. TCRdb used MiXCR to reprocess the 5' RACE reads, holding one entry per CDR3 protein. The table lists roughly 90,000 distinct CDR3 sequences, roughly 14% of them singletons, with about 0.59% in the top ten. The sample comes from a study of early T cells in non-severe SARS-CoV-2 infection. Overall study: Chains from this unsorted whole-blood bulk RNA could not be paired.

Broader study findings: Anti-spike CD8 responses were favored in VDJdb matching, and private and CD4 specificities were missed.

The source of this sequence is an adult who was a healthcare worker with PCR-confirmed SARS-CoV-2 infection or an uninfected control (not recorded which). Sequencing was done on a sample of whole blood.

DNA of the CDR3: TGCGCCAGCAGCTCACAGGGAAAGGCTAATGAAAAACTGTTTTTT. Its translation: CASSSQGKANEKLFF. The rearrangement uses TRBV5-1 and TRBJ1-4, with D tentatively TRBD1 (6 bases). Trimming removed 3 bases at V and 3 bases at J, with 12 bases between. This CDR3 spans 15 amino acids. Germline V gene sequence: CDR1 SGHRS, CDR2 YFSETQ. Complete variable domain (other parts from reference TRBV5-1 and TRBJ1-4): KAGVTQTPRYLIKTRGQQVTLSCSPISGHRSVSWYQQTPGQGLQFLFEYFSETQRNKGNFPGRFSGRQFSNSRSEMNVSTLELGDSALYLCASSSQGKANEKLFFGSGTQLSVL.